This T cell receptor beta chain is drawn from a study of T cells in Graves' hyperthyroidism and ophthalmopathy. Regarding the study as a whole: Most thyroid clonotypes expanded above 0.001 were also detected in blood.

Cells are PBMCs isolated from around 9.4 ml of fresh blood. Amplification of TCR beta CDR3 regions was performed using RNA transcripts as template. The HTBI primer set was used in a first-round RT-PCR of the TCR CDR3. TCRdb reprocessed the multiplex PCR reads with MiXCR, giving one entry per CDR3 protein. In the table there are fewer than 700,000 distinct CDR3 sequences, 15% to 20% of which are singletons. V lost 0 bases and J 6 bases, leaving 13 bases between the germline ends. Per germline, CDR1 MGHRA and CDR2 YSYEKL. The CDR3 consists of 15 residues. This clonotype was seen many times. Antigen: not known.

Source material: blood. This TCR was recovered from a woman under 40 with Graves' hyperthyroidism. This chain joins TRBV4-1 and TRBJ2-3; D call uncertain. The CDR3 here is CASSQEGDAGDTQYF. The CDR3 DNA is TGCGCCAGCAGCCAAGAAGGAGATGCCGGTGATACGCAGTATTTT.